These T cell receptor beta chains were read from a single sample in a study of blood T cell repertoires in COVID-19. Sequenced by immunoSEQ multiplex PCR; TCRdb stores in-frame clones only, minus some. This table has around 230,000 clones, 75% to 85% appearing once. Input material: peripheral blood. These receptors were obtained from a man in his forties who had recovered from COVID-19. Each CDR3 is given with its conserved first and last residue. D genes are given only for firm matches. Expanded clones are given a class, and other clones once, few, many or no size at all.

cdr3_length j_call v_call d_call clone_size cdr3_aa cdr3_nt
15 TRBJ1-1 TRBV25-1 NA NA CASRSRGAVNTEAFF TGTGCCAGCAGATCCCGTGGGGCGGTTAACACTGAAGCTTTCTTT
14 TRBJ2-5 TRBV7-8 TRBD1 once CASSLLAGGETQYF TGTGCCAGCAGCTTATTAGCAGGGGGAGAGACCCAGTACTTC
15 TRBJ2-5 TRBV7-6 NA NA CASSLRAGIQETQYF TGTGCCAGCAGCTTAAGAGCGGGCATTCAAGAGACCCAGTACTTC
15 TRBJ1-1 TRBV27 NA NA CASSLSRLGLTEAFF TGTGCCAGCAGTTTATCCCGACTCGGACTCACTGAAGCTTTCTTT
16 TRBJ1-3 TRBV7-9 NA once CASSEGVTSSGNTIYF TGTGCCAGCAGCGAGGGGGTGACCAGCTCTGGAAACACCATATATTTT
16 TRBJ1-2 TRBV3-1/TRBV3-2 TRBD1 NA CASSLGTEWANYGYTF TGTGCCAGCAGCCTAGGGACAGAGTGGGCCAACTATGGCTACACCTTC
15 TRBJ2-7 TRBV5-4 NA NA CASSLRSSGVDEQYF TGTGCCAGCAGCTTGAGAAGTTCGGGTGTCGACGAGCAGTACTTC
17 TRBJ2-7 TRBV7-9 TRBD2 few CASSIVGLAHRSYEQYF TGTGCCAGCAGCATAGTCGGACTAGCCCACCGCTCCTACGAGCAGTACTTC
16 TRBJ1-3 TRBV7-9 NA few CASSLSYREYGNTIYF TGTGCCAGCAGCTTATCATACAGGGAATACGGAAACACCATATATTTT
14 TRBJ1-1 TRBV5-1 NA few CASSLGGLNTEAFF TGCGCCAGCAGCTTAGGAGGGCTTAACACTGAAGCTTTCTTT
14 TRBJ1-2 TRBV2 NA NA CARSRTDANYGYTF TGTGCCAGGTCCCGGACAGACGCCAACTATGGCTACACCTTC
16 TRBJ2-2 TRBV27 TRBD1 NA CASSRWGRGLTGELFF TGTGCCAGCAGTCGGTGGGGCAGGGGGCTCACCGGGGAGCTGTTTTTT
13 TRBJ2-7 TRBV6-5 NA NA CATLRGQPYEQYF TGTGCCACCCTCCGCGGACAGCCTTACGAGCAGTACTTC
14 TRBJ1-4 TRBV10-3 TRBD1 once CAIKKTGINEKLFF TGTGCCATCAAAAAGACAGGGATTAATGAAAAACTGTTTTTT
13 TRBJ1-1 TRBV19 TRBD1 NA CASSPGTGGEAFF TGTGCCAGTAGTCCCGGGACAGGAGGTGAAGCTTTCTTT
16 TRBJ2-7 TRBV27 NA NA CASSSISVAAPYEQYF TGTGCCAGCAGTTCCATCTCGGTGGCGGCCCCCTACGAGCAGTACTTC
14 TRBJ2-7 TRBV5-1 TRBD1 NA CASSTGQGYQEQYF TGCGCCAGCAGCACGGGACAGGGTTATCAGGAGCAGTACTTC
14 TRBJ2-7 TRBV4-3 NA NA CASSQDGLAPEQYF TGCGCCAGCAGCCAAGATGGGCTAGCACCCGAGCAGTACTTC